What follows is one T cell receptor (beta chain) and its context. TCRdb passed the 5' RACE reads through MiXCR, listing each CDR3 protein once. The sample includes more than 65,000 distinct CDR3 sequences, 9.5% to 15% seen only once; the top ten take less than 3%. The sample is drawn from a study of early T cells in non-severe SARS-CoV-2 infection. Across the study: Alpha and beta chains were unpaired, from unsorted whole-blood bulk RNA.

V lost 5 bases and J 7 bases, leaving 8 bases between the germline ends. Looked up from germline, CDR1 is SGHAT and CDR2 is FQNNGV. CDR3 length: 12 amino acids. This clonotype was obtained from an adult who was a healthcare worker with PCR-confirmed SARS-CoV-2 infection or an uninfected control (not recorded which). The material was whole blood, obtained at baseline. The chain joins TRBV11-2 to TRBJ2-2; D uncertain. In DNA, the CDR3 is TGTGCCAGCAGCCCCAATTTCGGGGAGCTGTTTTTT. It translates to CASSPNFGELFF.